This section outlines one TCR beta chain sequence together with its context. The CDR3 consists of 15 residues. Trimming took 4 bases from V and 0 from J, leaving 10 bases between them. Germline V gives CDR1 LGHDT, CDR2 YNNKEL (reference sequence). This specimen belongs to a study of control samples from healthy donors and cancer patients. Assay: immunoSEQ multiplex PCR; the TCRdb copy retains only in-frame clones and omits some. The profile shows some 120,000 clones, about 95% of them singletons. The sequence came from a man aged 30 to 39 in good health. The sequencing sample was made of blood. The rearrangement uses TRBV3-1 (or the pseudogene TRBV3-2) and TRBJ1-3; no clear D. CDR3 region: CASSPPRVSGNTIYF. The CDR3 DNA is TGTGCCAGCAGCCCGCCCCGCGTCTCTGGAAACACCATATATTTT.